This entry lists 29 T cell receptor beta chains sequenced from one sample in a study of CD8 T cells in ankylosing spondylitis. MiXCR, run by TCRdb on the 5' RACE reads, gives a single entry per CDR3 protein. The sample holds some 250,000 distinct CDR3 sequences, 20% to 30% seen once. Sequencing was done on a sample of blood, either unsorted or a sorted T cell fraction (not recorded which). These receptors were taken from a male donor with ankylosing spondylitis or in good health (not recorded which).

Ten or more counts support this clonotype. The chain joins TRBV29-1 to TRBJ2-7; D uncertain. V dropped 3 bases and J dropped 6 bases, with 9 bases sitting between them. Germline CDR1 and CDR2: SQVTM and ANQGSEA. The CDR3 length is 11 residues. The CDR3 nucleotides are TGCAGCGTTGAGTTCCGCTCCGAGCAGTACTTC. This gives the protein CSVEFRSEQYF.

There are many counts of this clonotype. This chain uses TRBV29-1 with TRBJ1-1; 9 bases match TRBD1. CDR3 length: 12 residues. V lost 6 bases, J lost 1 base, and 0 bases stayed unmatched. From germline, CDR1 is SQVTM and CDR2 ANQGSEA. The CDR3 is CSVGQGNTEAFF. In DNA, the CDR3 is TGCAGCGTGGGACAGGGGAACACTGAAGCTTTCTTT.

This clonotype was picked up a small number of times. The J gene is TRBJ2-5, the V gene TRBV29-1; 8 nucleotides line up with TRBD2. Germline trimming cut 3 bases from V and 4 bases from J; bases unmatched to any gene: 7. The CDR3 runs 14 residues. In germline, CDR1 is SQVTM, CDR2 ANQGSEA. CDR3 coding DNA: TGCAGCGTTGATTACGGGACTAGAGGAGAGACCCAGTACTTC. Translation gives CSVDYGTRGETQYF.

This clonotype was detected only a few times. V usage is TRBV20-1 and J usage is TRBJ2-5; 9 bases match TRBD2. The CDR3 contains 15 residues. Germline trimming cut 3 bases from V and 1 base from J; bases unmatched to any gene: 6. Germline CDR1 is DFQATT and CDR2 is SNEGSKA (reference sequence). The CDR3: CSARRLAGLQETQYF. The DNA of the CDR3 is TGCAGTGCTAGGAGGCTAGCGGGGCTCCAAGAGACCCAGTACTTC.

The chain has TRBV7-8 and TRBJ1-1, with TRBD1 identical over 8 bases. This CDR3 spans 17 amino acids. Per germline, CDR1 SGHVS and CDR2 FQNEAQ. V shed 2 bases, J shed 6 bases, and the junction held 14 bases outside the gene matches. The CDR3 protein is CASSLRSQGASRSEAFF. As DNA, the CDR3 is TGTGCCAGCAGCTTAAGATCTCAGGGGGCGAGTAGGTCTGAAGCTTTCTTT.

This clonotype has at least ten counts. The CDR3 DNA sequence: TGTGCCAGCAGTTTTGAGGTGAACACTGAAGCTTTCTTT. It translates to CASSFEVNTEAFF. This chain joins TRBV12-3 or TRBV12-4 and TRBJ1-1; D is unclear. V lost 3 bases to trimming and J lost 0 bases, with 5 bases between them. The CDR3 is made up of 13 amino acids.

This clonotype turned up a few times. This chain joins TRBV20-1 and TRBJ2-5, with 8 bases that match TRBD2. The germline gives CDR1 DFQATT, CDR2 SNEGSKA (reference sequence). V dropped 0 bases and J dropped 5; count of bases not matched to a gene: 8. The length of the CDR3 is 15 residues. CDR3 region: CSARDPAGVGETQYF. CDR3 bases: TGCAGTGCTAGAGATCCAGCGGGGGTCGGGGAGACCCAGTACTTC.

The chain recombines TRBV6-5 with TRBJ2-5; D unresolved. This CDR3 region has 13 residues. Germline CDR1 reads MNHEY; CDR2 reads SVGAGI. V lost 5 bases and J 5 bases, leaving 12 bases between the germline ends. CDR3 in amino acids: CASSETFGETQYF. For the CDR3, the DNA is TGTGCCAGCAGTGAAACCTTCGGGGAGACCCAGTACTTC.

This clonotype was counted ten times or more. This sequence joins TRBV7-6 and TRBJ2-3; D is possibly TRBD2 (6 bases). Trimming removed 5 bases from V and 8 bases from J, with 20 bases in between. CDR1 and CDR2 (germline): SGHVS, FNYEAQ. CDR3 length: 15 amino acids. CDR3 sequence: CASSVQNGGRGTQYF. The CDR3 coding sequence is TGTGCCAGCAGCGTTCAAAACGGGGGAAGAGGTACGCAGTATTTT.

In the case of this clonotype: A much larger clone differs by one base, so this may be a read error. The chain has TRBV20-1 and TRBJ2-7; perhaps TRBD2 as D (5 bases). Germline V gene lookup returns CDR1 DFQATT and CDR2 SNEGSKA (reference sequence). The CDR3 extends over 13 amino acids. Here the CDR3 reads CSASLGNSCEQYF. In DNA, the CDR3 is TGCAGTGCTAGTCTCGGGAACTCCTGCGAGCAGTACTTC.

This rearrangement joins TRBV10-3 to TRBJ2-5; D ambiguous. This CDR3 region has 13 residues. The V gene lost 4 bases and the J gene lost 1 base, with 7 bases spanning the gap. CDR1 is ENHRY, CDR2 SYGVKD, per germline. CDR3 residues: CAISVWPQETQYF. In nucleotides, the CDR3 is TGTGCCATCAGTGTCTGGCCCCAAGAGACCCAGTACTTC.

Ten or more counts support this clonotype. This chain connects TRBV20-1 to TRBJ1-5; D is uncertain. Trimming pared 6 bases from V and 10 bases from J, leaving 19 bases between. Germline lookup yields CDR1 DFQATT and CDR2 SNEGSKA (reference sequence). The CDR3 has 13 residues. The CDR3 loop is CSAPFKRSGPQHF. The CDR3 DNA reads as TGCAGTGCACCATTTAAAAGGTCTGGACCCCAGCATTTT.

Only a few counts were recorded for this clonotype. This rearrangement joins TRBV12-3 or TRBV12-4 to TRBJ2-5, with a possible D match to TRBD1 (5 bases). This CDR3 has 14 residues. The V end lost 5 bases, the J end lost 2 bases, and 12 bases lay between the germline ends. This chain's CDR3 is CASSHDSPQETQYF. In nucleotides, the CDR3 is TGTGCCAGCAGTCATGACAGTCCACAAGAGACCCAGTACTTC.

The chain couples TRBV7-6 to TRBJ2-2, with D possibly matching TRBD1 (5 bases). This CDR3 comprises 14 residues. The V gene's germline CDR1 is SGHVS and CDR2 FNYEAQ. V lost 3 bases and J 6 bases, leaving 11 bases between the germline ends. The CDR3 sequence: CASSFQGRAGELFF. As DNA, the CDR3 is TGTGCCAGCAGCTTCCAGGGTCGGGCCGGGGAGCTGTTTTTT.

This clonotype appeared many times. The CDR3 protein is CASSQGLLKPLPETQYF. DNA for the CDR3: TGCGCCAGCAGCCAAGGTCTACTCAAGCCGCTCCCAGAGACCCAGTACTTC. V gene TRBV4-1 combines with J gene TRBJ2-5; D is unresolved. Germline V lookup: CDR1 MGHRA, CDR2 YSYEKL. The CDR3 is 17 residues long. Trimming cost V 1 base and J 4 bases, with 19 bases left between them.

The J gene is TRBJ2-1, the V gene TRBV30; no reliable D call. The CDR3 has 13 amino acids. CDR1 and CDR2 (germline): GTSNPN, SVGIG (reference sequence). Trimming stripped 4 bases from V and 2 bases from J, with 9 bases between. CDR3 region: CAWMVGPYNEQFF. Here the CDR3 DNA reads TGTGCCTGGATGGTCGGGCCCTACAATGAGCAGTTCTTC.

This clonotype was found many times. This chain connects TRBV18 to TRBJ2-7; D is undetermined. The CDR3 is made up of 13 amino acids. V lost 2 bases, J lost 6 bases, and 11 bases lay in between. Germline values: CDR1 KGHSH, CDR2 LQKENI. In DNA form, the CDR3 reads TGTGCCAGCTCACCATCGGTGCGCGGCGAGCAGTACTTC. This codes for CASSPSVRGEQYF. The whole variable domain, filled in from reference TRBV18 and TRBJ2-7, reads NAGVMQNPRHLVRRRGQEARLRCSPMKGHSHVYWYRQLPEEGLKFMVYLQKENIIDESGMPKERFSAEFPKEGPSILRIQQVVRGDSAAYFCASSPSVRGEQYFGPGTRLTVT.

Many counts were recorded for this clonotype. J is TRBJ2-2 and V is TRBV27; 9 positions match TRBD2. The germline V gene has CDR1 MNHEY and CDR2 SMNVEV (reference sequence). This CDR3 is 13 amino acids long. V gave up 6 bases and J gave up 9 bases; unmatched junction bases: 5. DNA for the CDR3: TGTGCCAGCAGGGTAGCGGGGGACAGGGAGCTGTTTTTT. This sequence encodes CASRVAGDRELFF.

This clonotype occurred many times. This rearrangement joins TRBV20-1 to TRBJ2-3; the D gene is possibly TRBD2 (6 bases). Trimming pared 8 bases from V and 1 base from J, leaving 13 bases between. Germline lookup yields CDR1 DFQATT and CDR2 SNEGSKA (reference sequence). The length of the CDR3 is 13 residues. DNA of the CDR3: TGCAGTAGGGGACTCCAGGGCACAGATACGCAGTATTTT. This codes for CSRGLQGTDTQYF.

This clonotype was seen a handful of times. The J gene is TRBJ2-7, the V gene TRBV20-1, with a possible D match to TRBD2 (6 bases). In germline, CDR1 is DFQATT, CDR2 SNEGSKA (reference sequence). V was pared by 0 bases and J by 6 bases, with 15 bases between. This CDR3 spans 14 amino acids. The CDR3 loop reads CSARDPRGGLEQYF. In DNA, the CDR3 is TGCAGTGCTAGAGATCCGAGGGGAGGTCTCGAGCAGTACTTC.

The sample holds many counts of this clonotype. This chain joins TRBV29-1 and TRBJ2-3; 7 nucleotides line up with TRBD2. The J segment lost 6 bases and the V segment lost 0 bases, leaving 6 bases of the junction unmatched. The germline V gene encodes CDR1 SQVTM and CDR2 ANQGSEA. This CDR3 region has 14 residues. The CDR3 loop is CSVEDERGGDTQYF. Written as DNA, the CDR3 is TGCAGCGTTGAAGATGAGCGGGGAGGCGATACGCAGTATTTT.

This chain connects TRBV4-1 to TRBJ1-1; D not resolved. Trimming removed 3 bases from V and 4 bases from J, with 12 bases in between. CDR3 length: 14 residues. Germline-derived CDR1 and CDR2 are MGHRA and YSYEKL. DNA of the CDR3: TGCGCCAGCAGCCAGTCGTTATTGATCACTGAAGCTTTCTTT. Its protein is CASSQSLLITEAFF.

This clonotype was counted only a few times. The chain is built from TRBV12-3 or TRBV12-4 and TRBJ1-1, with D hard to call. The CDR3 extends over 11 amino acids. V was trimmed by 1 base and J by 7 bases, leaving 4 bases between them. For the CDR3, the DNA is TGTGCCAGCAGTTTAGGCTATGAAGCTTTCTTT. Its protein product is CASSLGYEAFF.

The chain couples TRBV10-3 to TRBJ2-7; 11 bases align to TRBD1. Germline V gives CDR1 ENHRY, CDR2 SYGVKD. This CDR3 is 15 amino acids long. V shed 4 bases and J 4 bases; nucleotides not matched to a gene: 6. CDR3 sequence (DNA): TGTGCCATCAGTGGTACCGGGACAGGGGGTTACGAGCAGTACTTC. This sequence encodes CAISGTGTGGYEQYF.

The chain joins TRBV20-1 to TRBJ2-3, with 9 positions matching TRBD2. Trimming cost V 5 bases and J 2 bases; bases outside gene matches: 11. Germline assignment: CDR1 DFQATT and CDR2 SNEGSKA (reference sequence). This CDR3 is 16 amino acids long. CDR3 protein: CSAVWLAGIVTDTQYF. CDR3 DNA sequence: TGCAGTGCTGTTTGGCTAGCGGGGATCGTCACAGATACGCAGTATTTT.

This clonotype was seen repeatedly, ten times or more. The rearrangement links TRBV20-1 to TRBJ1-4, with D hard to call. Per germline, CDR1 DFQATT and CDR2 SNEGSKA (reference sequence). This CDR3 is built from 14 residues. Trimming pared 3 bases from V and 0 bases from J, leaving 8 bases between. CDR3 DNA sequence: TGCAGTGCTAGCGGCCCCGCAACTAATGAAAAACTGTTTTTT. Encoded protein: CSASGPATNEKLFF.

This sequence joins TRBV28 and TRBJ2-1; 9 bases agree with TRBD1. CDR3 length: 12 amino acids. The V segment lost 5 bases and the J segment 12 bases; nucleotides outside the gene matches: 5. CDR1 is MDHEN and CDR2 is SYDVKM in the germline V gene. The chain's CDR3 is CASSPLTGGQFF. The CDR3 DNA is TGTGCCAGCAGTCCCTTGACAGGGGGGCAGTTCTTC.

J is TRBJ2-4 and V is TRBV6-4, with D perhaps matching TRBD1 (6 bases). Trimming took off 6 bases at V and 9 bases at J, with 12 bases between the two ends. The CDR3 sequence is 12 residues long. Looked up from germline, CDR1 is MRHNA and CDR2 is SNTAGT. CDR3 nucleotide sequence: TGTGCCAGCAGCCCAGGGGTGGGCATTCAGTACTTC. It specifies CASSPGVGIQYF.

The chain recombines TRBV6-1 with TRBJ2-1; 13 nucleotides agree with TRBD2. Germline V gene data show CDR1 as MNHNS and CDR2 as SASEGT. There are 14 residues in the CDR3. V dropped 6 bases and J dropped 8; count of bases not matched to a gene: 4. In nucleotides, the CDR3 is TGTGCCAGCAGCCGACTAGCGGGGGGATATGAGCAGTTCTTC. Protein sequence: CASSRLAGGYEQFF.